Included here is one T cell receptor beta chain sequence, with context. Germline values: CDR1 SGHAT, CDR2 FQNNGV. The length of the CDR3 is 15 residues. The ends were cut back, 3 bases at V and 1 base at J, with 10 bases in the middle. Source study methods: Amplifying reference gene primers gave estimates of nucleated cell counts. The assay was immunoSEQ multiplex PCR, and TCRdb's table has in-frame clones only and misses some. That table furnishes V, J and clone size, whereas the DNA furnished D and trimming. Of about 200,000 clones in the sample, 65% to 90% were seen once. Enrollees, about 18 to 95 years old, lived in around 23 US areas. This entry is derived from a study of blood T cell repertoires in COVID-19.

The chain is built from TRBV11-2 and TRBJ1-5, with a tentative D call TRBD1 (5 bases). This TCR was sampled from a man aged 40-49 years who had recovered from COVID-19. Sequencing was carried out using PBMCs or T cells enriched from blood (not recorded which). CDR3 in amino acids: CASSLWGGSNQPQHF. The CDR3 DNA sequence: TGTGCCAGCAGCTTGTGGGGGGGGAGCAATCAGCCCCAGCATTTT.